This TCR beta chain was profiled in a study of blood T cell repertoires in COVID-19. Study-wide context: Sites in the United States, Italy and Spain provided acute and convalescent COVID-19 samples. T cells, B-cell-depleted T cells, or PBMCs supplied cDNA or gDNA.

V lost 2 bases, J lost 0 bases, and 6 bases lay in between. The CDR3 extends over 14 amino acids. The germline V gene has CDR1 MNHEY and CDR2 SMNVEV (reference sequence). Authors' processing steps: The assay estimated nucleated cells by amplifying reference gene primers. TCRdb keeps only in-frame clones here, not all; method: immunoSEQ multiplex PCR. The V and J calls and clone size were taken over from that table, and D and trimming were inferred from the DNA. The profile shows about 280,000 clones, 86% of them singletons. Material: peripheral blood. V and J are TRBV27 and TRBJ2-3, with D tentatively TRBD2 (6 bases). The TCR originated in a woman in her thirties who had recovered from COVID-19. This chain's CDR3 is CASSLRESTDTQYF. The CDR3 DNA reads TGTGCCAGCAGTTTACGGGAGAGCACAGATACGCAGTATTTT.